A single sample gave rise to the 20 T cell receptor beta chains below, sequenced in a study of cytomegalovirus exposure and HLA in healthy donors. This PCR relied on a set of 60 Vbeta primers and 13 Jbeta primers. Repertoires were generated with immunoSEQ multiplex PCR, while TCRdb's copy carries only in-frame clones and drops some. This table has 120,000 or so clones, about four fifths appearing once. Sequences were obtained from PBMCs. All receptors derive from a human donor in good health.

The J gene is TRBJ2-1, the V gene TRBV27; 10 bases map to TRBD2. Germline V CDR1 and CDR2: MNHEY, SMNVEV (reference sequence). CDR3 size: 19 residues. V trimming: 4 bases; J trimming: 6 bases; junction bases outside the gene matches: 18. Here the CDR3 DNA reads TGTGCCAGCAGTTCGTACCTCCGAGACGCTAGCGGGGGTATCAATGAGCAGTTCTTC. It codes for CASSSYLRDASGGINEQFF.

The chain uses TRBV19 and TRBJ2-1, with D possibly matching TRBD2 (6 bases). Germline V gene lookup returns CDR1 LNHDA and CDR2 SQIVND (reference sequence). V was clipped by 3 bases and J by 6 bases, with 27 bases between them. This CDR3 has 19 amino acids. CDR3 in amino acids: CASSIGIGEPGLEGNEQFF. CDR3 in DNA: TGTGCCAGTAGTATCGGTATTGGGGAACCTGGACTGGAGGGCAATGAGCAGTTCTTC. Variable domain in full (rest from reference TRBV19 and TRBJ2-1): DGGITQSPKYLFRKEGQNVTLSCEQNLNHDAMYWYRQDPGQGLRLIYYSQIVNDFQKGDIAEGYSVSREKKESFPLTVTSAQKNPTAFYLCASSIGIGEPGLEGNEQFFGPGTRLTVL.

The V and J genes are TRBV6-1 and TRBJ1-5, with D perhaps matching TRBD1 (5 bases). The CDR3 covers 14 residues. Looked up from germline, CDR1 is MNHNS and CDR2 is SASEGT. Trimming stripped 3 bases from V and 1 base from J, with 7 bases between. The CDR3 DNA follows: TGTGCCAGCAGTGACAGGGCAAGCAATCAGCCCCAGCATTTT. It encodes CASSDRASNQPQHF.

The V gene is TRBV7-7, the J gene TRBJ2-7; TRBD2 matches 7 bases. The CDR3 extends over 13 amino acids. Trimming took 0 bases from V and 4 from J; bases not matched to a gene: 0. Germline V gives CDR1 SSHAT, CDR2 FNYEAQ (reference sequence). The chain's CDR3 is CASSLAGGYEQYF. The CDR3 DNA sequence: TGTGCCAGCAGCTTAGCCGGGGGGTACGAGCAGTACTTC.

This clone has a handful of counts. The rearrangement uses TRBV4-1 and TRBJ2-5, with TRBD2 identical over 8 bases. This CDR3 has 14 amino acids. V shed 4 bases, J shed 5 bases, and the junction held 6 bases outside the gene matches. CDR1 MGHRA and CDR2 YSYEKL come from the germline V gene. The chain's CDR3 is CASSLGLASETQYF. In nucleotides, the CDR3 is TGCGCCAGCAGCCTAGGACTAGCCTCGGAGACCCAGTACTTC.

The chain links TRBV7-6 to TRBJ1-1; perhaps TRBD1 as D (5 bases). Trimming stripped 4 bases from V and 3 bases from J, with 9 bases between. Germline V CDR1 and CDR2: SGHVS, FNYEAQ. The CDR3 extends over 13 amino acids. The CDR3 DNA follows: TGTGCCAGCAGCTCTAGGGGATACACTGAAGCTTTCTTT. This encodes CASSSRGYTEAFF.

The CDR3 region has the DNA TGCGCCAGCAGTAGGCGGGGAGGCACCGGGGAGCTGTTTTTT. This codes for CASSRRGGTGELFF. The V and J genes are TRBV10-1 and TRBJ2-2; D is perhaps TRBD2 (6 bases). Germline CDR1 reads WNHNN; CDR2 reads SYGVQD (reference sequence). Trimming removed 5 bases from V and 4 bases from J, with 11 bases in between. CDR3 length: 14 residues.

The chain recombines TRBV7-2 with TRBJ2-7; the D gene is possibly TRBD2 (5 bases). Germline CDR1 SGHTA, CDR2 FQGNSA. Trimming shortened V by 4 bases and J by 6 bases, and 25 bases separated the two germline ends. The CDR3 has 17 amino acids. The CDR3 DNA is TGTGCCAGCAGCTATTTACCGGACGGGAAGGGATCCCCCGAGCAGTACTTC. It encodes CASSYLPDGKGSPEQYF.

The chain joins TRBV6-1 to TRBJ2-5; D might be TRBD1 (6 bases). The CDR3 is made up of 12 amino acids. The ends were cut back, 7 bases at V and 5 bases at J, with 11 bases in the middle. CDR1 is MNHNS, CDR2 SASEGT, per germline. CDR3 sequence: CASMWGQETQYF. CDR3 nucleotides: TGTGCCAGCATGTGGGGGCAGGAGACCCAGTACTTC.

The J gene is TRBJ1-1, the V gene TRBV10-3, with TRBD1 identical over 7 bases. The germline CDR1 and CDR2 sequences are ENHRY and SYGVKD. V was clipped by 5 bases and J by 7 bases; unmatched bases: 10. The CDR3 runs 14 residues. CDR3 protein: CAISRKGTGDEAFF. In DNA, the CDR3 is TGTGCCATCAGTCGAAAAGGAACAGGGGATGAAGCTTTCTTT.

This rearrangement joins TRBV7-9 to TRBJ2-3, with TRBD1 matching 7 bases. This CDR3 has 17 amino acids. Germline V gene data show CDR1 as SEHNR and CDR2 as FQNEAQ (reference sequence). V shed 8 bases and J 3 bases; nucleotides not matched to a gene: 17. The CDR3 DNA reads TGTGCCAGCCGGAAGCCAGGGGGTTCCACGGGGACAGATACGCAGTATTTT. Translated: CASRKPGGSTGTDTQYF.

CDR3 nucleotide sequence: TGTGCTAGTGGACCATATAGCGGGGGGGACCAAGAGACCCAGTACTTC. Amino acid sequence: CASGPYSGGDQETQYF. J is TRBJ2-5 and V is TRBV12-5; 11 bases align to TRBD2. Germline CDR1 is LGHNT and CDR2 is FRNRAP. The V and J ends lost 6 bases and 0 bases, in that order; junction bases with no gene match: 6. This CDR3 region has 16 residues.

The chain employs TRBV19 and TRBJ1-2; 7 bases are a match to TRBD1. V was pared by 5 bases and J by 11 bases, with 8 bases of the junction left unmatched. This CDR3 region has 12 residues. Germline loops: CDR1 LNHDA, CDR2 SQIVND (reference sequence). The CDR3: CASSEETGLYTF. The CDR3 DNA is TGTGCCAGTAGTGAGGAGACAGGGCTTTACACCTTC. The full variable domain, with the rest looked up from reference TRBV19 and TRBJ1-2, is DGGITQSPKYLFRKEGQNVTLSCEQNLNHDAMYWYRQDPGQGLRLIYYSQIVNDFQKGDIAEGYSVSREKKESFPLTVTSAQKNPTAFYLCASSEETGLYTFGSGTRLTVV.

This chain links TRBV18 with TRBJ1-5; TRBD1 aligns across 8 bases. J lost 9 bases, V lost 0 bases, and 10 bases had no gene match. The CDR3 is 16 amino acids. Germline CDR1 KGHSH, CDR2 LQKENI. Here the CDR3 reads CASSPPEQTGGRPQHF. The DNA of the CDR3 is TGTGCCAGCTCACCACCGGAGCAAACAGGGGGGAGGCCCCAGCATTTT.

This clone was seen just once. The chain employs TRBV18 and TRBJ1-4, with TRBD1 matching 9 bases. This CDR3 is built from 17 residues. V was clipped by 3 bases and J by 5 bases; unmatched bases: 10. CDR1 is KGHSH and CDR2 is LQKENI in the germline V gene. The CDR3 sequence: CASSPRTTDRGNEKLFF. Here the CDR3 DNA reads TGTGCCAGCTCACCTCGTACGACTGACAGGGGGAATGAAAAACTGTTTTTT.

This sequence joins TRBV16 and TRBJ2-4, with D possibly matching TRBD2 (6 bases). V dropped 0 bases and J dropped 8 bases, with 8 bases sitting between them. Germline V gene lookup returns CDR1 KGHSY and CDR2 FQNENV. This CDR3 is 13 amino acids long. In DNA form, the CDR3 reads TGTGCCAGCAGCCAATCGGCGGGATACATTCAGTACTTC. It specifies CASSQSAGYIQYF.

V usage is TRBV10-2 and J usage is TRBJ2-3; no clear D. V shed 5 bases and J shed 6 bases, with 9 bases lying between them. CDR1 is WSHSY and CDR2 is SAAADI in the germline V gene. The CDR3 totals 12 residues. The CDR3 nucleotides are TGCGCCAGCAGTATGGCAGCGGATACGCAGTATTTT. Residues: CASSMAADTQYF.

The chain uses TRBV25-1 and TRBJ2-5; D call uncertain. The J call may be wrong; the DNA end is better matched by TRBJ2-7. CDR3 length: 13 residues. In germline, CDR1 is MGHDK, CDR2 SYGVNS. Written as DNA, the CDR3 is TGTGCCAGCAGTGTTGATAGCTCCTACGAGCAGTACTTC. Its protein is CASSVDSSYEQYF.

This clone was picked up a small number of times. CDR3 in amino acids: CASSYRGSPLHF. The CDR3 DNA sequence: TGTGCCAGCAGTTATCGGGGTTCACCCCTCCACTTT. The chain recombines TRBV6-5 with TRBJ1-6, with D unresolved. This CDR3 is 12 amino acids long. Trimming shortened V by 3 bases and J by 9 bases, and 6 bases separated the two germline ends. Germline CDR1 reads MNHEY; CDR2 reads SVGAGI.

V and J are TRBV6-4 and TRBJ1-6; 7 nucleotides match TRBD1. J lost 7 bases, V lost 3 bases, and 3 bases had no gene match. This CDR3 has 14 amino acids. CDR1 is MRHNA and CDR2 is SNTAGT in the germline V gene. CDR3 amino acids: CASSEQGMNSPLHF. CDR3 sequence (DNA): TGTGCCAGCAGTGAACAGGGGATGAATTCACCCCTCCACTTT.